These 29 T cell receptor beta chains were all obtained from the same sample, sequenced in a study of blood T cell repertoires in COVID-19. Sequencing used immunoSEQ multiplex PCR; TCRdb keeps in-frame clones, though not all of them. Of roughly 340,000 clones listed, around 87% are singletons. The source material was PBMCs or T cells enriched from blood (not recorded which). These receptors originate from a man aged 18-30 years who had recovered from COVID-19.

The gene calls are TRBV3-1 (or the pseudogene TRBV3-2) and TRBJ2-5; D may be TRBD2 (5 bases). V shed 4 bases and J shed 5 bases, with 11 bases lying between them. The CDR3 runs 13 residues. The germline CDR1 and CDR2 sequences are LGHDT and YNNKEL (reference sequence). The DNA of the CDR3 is TGTGCCAGCAGCCTGACCACGGGGGAGACCCAGTACTTC. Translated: CASSLTTGETQYF.

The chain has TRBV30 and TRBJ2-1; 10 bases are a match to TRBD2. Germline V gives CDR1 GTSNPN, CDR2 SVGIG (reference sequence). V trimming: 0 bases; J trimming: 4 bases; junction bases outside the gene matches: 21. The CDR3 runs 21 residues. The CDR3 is CAWSVQFVRDISGRPYNEQFF. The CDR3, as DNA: TGTGCCTGGAGTGTACAATTTGTCAGGGATATTAGCGGGAGGCCTTACAATGAGCAGTTCTTC.

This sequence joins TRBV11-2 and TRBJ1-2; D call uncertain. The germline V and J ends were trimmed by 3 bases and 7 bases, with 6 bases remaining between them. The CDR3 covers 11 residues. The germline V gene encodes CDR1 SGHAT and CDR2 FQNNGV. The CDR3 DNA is TGTGCCAGCAGCTTTAAATCTGGCTACACCTTC. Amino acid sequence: CASSFKSGYTF.

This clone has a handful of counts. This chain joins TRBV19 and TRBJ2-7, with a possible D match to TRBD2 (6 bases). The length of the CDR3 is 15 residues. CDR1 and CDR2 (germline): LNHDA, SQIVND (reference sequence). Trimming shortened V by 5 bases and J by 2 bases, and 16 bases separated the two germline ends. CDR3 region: CASSAGQGGTYEQYF. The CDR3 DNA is TGTGCCAGTAGTGCCGGGCAGGGAGGAACCTACGAGCAGTACTTC.

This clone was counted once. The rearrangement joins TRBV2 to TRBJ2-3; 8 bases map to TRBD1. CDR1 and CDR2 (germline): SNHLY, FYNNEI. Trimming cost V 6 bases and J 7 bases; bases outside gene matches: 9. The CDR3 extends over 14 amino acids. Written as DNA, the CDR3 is TGTGCCAGCAGATCCGGGACAGGTGACAATACGCAGTATTTT. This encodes CASRSGTGDNTQYF.

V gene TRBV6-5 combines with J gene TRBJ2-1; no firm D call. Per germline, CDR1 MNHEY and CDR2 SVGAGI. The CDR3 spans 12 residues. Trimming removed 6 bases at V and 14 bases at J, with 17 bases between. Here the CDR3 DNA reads TGTGCCAGCAGGAATTCCCCGGGTACGAAGTTCTTC. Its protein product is CASRNSPGTKFF.

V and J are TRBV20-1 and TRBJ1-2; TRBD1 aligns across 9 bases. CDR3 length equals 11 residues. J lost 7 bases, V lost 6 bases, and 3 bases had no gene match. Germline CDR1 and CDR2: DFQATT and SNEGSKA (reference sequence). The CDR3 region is CSATGGSGYTF. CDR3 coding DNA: TGCAGTGCCACAGGGGGCTCTGGCTACACCTTC.

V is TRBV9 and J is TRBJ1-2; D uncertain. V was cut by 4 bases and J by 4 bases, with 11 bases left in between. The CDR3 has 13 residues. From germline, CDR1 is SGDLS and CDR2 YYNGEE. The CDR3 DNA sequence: TGTGCCAGCAGCAACGCCCACTCCTATGGCTACACCTTC. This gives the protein CASSNAHSYGYTF.

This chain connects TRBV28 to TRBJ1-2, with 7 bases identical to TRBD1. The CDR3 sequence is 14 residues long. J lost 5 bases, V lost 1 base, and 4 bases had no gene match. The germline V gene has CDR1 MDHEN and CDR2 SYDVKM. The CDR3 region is CASSLSDRSYGYTF. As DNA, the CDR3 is TGTGCCAGCAGTTTATCGGACAGGAGTTATGGCTACACCTTC.

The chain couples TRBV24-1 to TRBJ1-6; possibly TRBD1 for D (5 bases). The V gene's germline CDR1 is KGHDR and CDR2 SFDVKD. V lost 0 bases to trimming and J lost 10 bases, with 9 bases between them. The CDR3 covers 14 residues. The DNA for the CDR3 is TGTGCCACCAGTGATTTGAAGGGGATATCACCCCTCCACTTT. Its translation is CATSDLKGISPLHF.

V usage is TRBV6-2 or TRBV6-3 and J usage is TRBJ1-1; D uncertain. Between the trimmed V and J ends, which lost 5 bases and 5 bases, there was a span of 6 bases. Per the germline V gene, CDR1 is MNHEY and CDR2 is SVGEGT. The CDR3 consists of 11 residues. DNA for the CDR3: TGTGCCAGCAGTAGAGGGACTGAAGCTTTCTTT. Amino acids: CASSRGTEAFF.

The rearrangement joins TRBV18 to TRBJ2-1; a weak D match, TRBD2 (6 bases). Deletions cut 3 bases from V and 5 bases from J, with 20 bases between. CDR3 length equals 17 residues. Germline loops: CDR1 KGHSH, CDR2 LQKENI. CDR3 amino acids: CASSPFEPGLLNNEQFF. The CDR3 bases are TGTGCCAGCTCACCGTTCGAACCGGGACTCCTCAACAATGAGCAGTTCTTC.

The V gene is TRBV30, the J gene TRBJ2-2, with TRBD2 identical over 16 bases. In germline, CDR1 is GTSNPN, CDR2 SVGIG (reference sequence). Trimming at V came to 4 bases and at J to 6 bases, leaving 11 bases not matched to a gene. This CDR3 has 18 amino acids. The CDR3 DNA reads TGTGCCTGGACCCGCCGGGGACTAGCGGGGGGGGAGGCCGGGGAGCTGTTTTTT. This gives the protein CAWTRRGLAGGEAGELFF.

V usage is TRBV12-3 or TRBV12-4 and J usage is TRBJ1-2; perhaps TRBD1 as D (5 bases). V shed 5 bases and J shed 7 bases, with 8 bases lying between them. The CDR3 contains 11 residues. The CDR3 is CASSRGGGYTF. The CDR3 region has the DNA TGTGCCAGCAGTCGGGGGGGTGGCTACACCTTC.

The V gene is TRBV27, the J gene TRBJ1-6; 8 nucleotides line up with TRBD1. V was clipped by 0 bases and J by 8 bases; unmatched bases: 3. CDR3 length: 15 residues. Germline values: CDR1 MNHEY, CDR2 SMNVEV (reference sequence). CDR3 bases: TGTGCCAGCAGTTTATCAGGACAGGGATATTCACCCCTCCACTTT. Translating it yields CASSLSGQGYSPLHF.

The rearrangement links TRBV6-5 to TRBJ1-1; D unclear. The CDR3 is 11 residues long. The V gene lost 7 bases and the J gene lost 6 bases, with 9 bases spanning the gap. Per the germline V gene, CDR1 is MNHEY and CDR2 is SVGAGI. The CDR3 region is CASNGVAEAFF. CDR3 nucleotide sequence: TGTGCCAGCAACGGAGTCGCTGAAGCTTTCTTT.

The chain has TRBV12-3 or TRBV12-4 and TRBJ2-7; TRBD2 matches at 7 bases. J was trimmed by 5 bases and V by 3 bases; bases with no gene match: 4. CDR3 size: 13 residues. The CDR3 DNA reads TGTGCCAGCAGTTTGGCGGGAGAACACGAGCAGTACTTC. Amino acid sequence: CASSLAGEHEQYF.

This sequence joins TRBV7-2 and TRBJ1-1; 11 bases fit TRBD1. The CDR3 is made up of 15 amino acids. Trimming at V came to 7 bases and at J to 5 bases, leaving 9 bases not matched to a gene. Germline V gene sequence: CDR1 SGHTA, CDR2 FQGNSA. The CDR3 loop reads CASTLVGTGGTEAFF. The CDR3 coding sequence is TGTGCCAGCACTCTAGTCGGGACAGGGGGAACTGAAGCTTTCTTT.

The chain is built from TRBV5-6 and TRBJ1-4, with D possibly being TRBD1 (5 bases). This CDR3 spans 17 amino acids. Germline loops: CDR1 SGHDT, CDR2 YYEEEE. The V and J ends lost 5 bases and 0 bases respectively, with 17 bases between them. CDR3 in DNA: TGTGCCAGCAGTCCAATACAGGCTGGGGCAACTAATGAAAAACTGTTTTTT. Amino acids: CASSPIQAGATNEKLFF.

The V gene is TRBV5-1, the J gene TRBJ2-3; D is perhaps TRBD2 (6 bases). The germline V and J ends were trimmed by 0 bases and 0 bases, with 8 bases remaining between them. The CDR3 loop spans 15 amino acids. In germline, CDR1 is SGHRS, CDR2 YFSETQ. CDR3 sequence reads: CASSLEGTSTDTQYF. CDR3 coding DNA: TGCGCCAGCAGCTTGGAAGGGACTAGCACAGATACGCAGTATTTT.

The CDR3 DNA reads TGTGCCAGCAGCCAAGTTACAGGGGGCACTGAAGCTTTCTTT. This sequence encodes CASSQVTGGTEAFF. The chain recombines TRBV14 with TRBJ1-1, with 8 positions matching TRBD1. Germline assignment: CDR1 SGHDN and CDR2 FVKESK. The CDR3 length is 14 residues. The V and J ends lost 1 base and 4 bases, in that order; junction bases with no gene match: 2.

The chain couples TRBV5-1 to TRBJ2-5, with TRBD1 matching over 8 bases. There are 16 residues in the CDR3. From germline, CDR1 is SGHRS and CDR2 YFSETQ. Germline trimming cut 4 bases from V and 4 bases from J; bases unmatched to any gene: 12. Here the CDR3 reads CASSPGQEGSGETQYF. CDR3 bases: TGCGCCAGCAGCCCGGGACAGGAAGGGAGCGGAGAGACCCAGTACTTC.

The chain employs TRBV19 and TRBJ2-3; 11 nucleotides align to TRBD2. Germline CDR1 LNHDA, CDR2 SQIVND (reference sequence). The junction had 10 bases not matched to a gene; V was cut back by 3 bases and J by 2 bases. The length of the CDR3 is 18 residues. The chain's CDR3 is CASSISKSSGGNTDTQYF. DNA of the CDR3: TGTGCCAGTAGTATTAGTAAGTCTAGCGGGGGGAACACAGATACGCAGTATTTT.

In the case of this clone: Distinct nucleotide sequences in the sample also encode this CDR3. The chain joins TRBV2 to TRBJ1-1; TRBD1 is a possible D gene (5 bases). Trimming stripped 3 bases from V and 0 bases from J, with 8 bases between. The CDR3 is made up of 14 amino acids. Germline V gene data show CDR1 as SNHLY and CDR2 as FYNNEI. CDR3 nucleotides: TGTGCCAGCAGTGAGCAGGGTCTGAACACTGAAGCTTTCTTT. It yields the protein CASSEQGLNTEAFF. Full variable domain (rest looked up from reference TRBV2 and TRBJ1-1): EPEVTQTPSHQVTQMGQEVILRCVPISNHLYFYWYRQILGQKVEFLVSFYNNEISEKSEIFDDQFSVERPDGSNFTLKIRSTKLEDSAMYFCASSEQGLNTEAFFGQGTRLTVV.

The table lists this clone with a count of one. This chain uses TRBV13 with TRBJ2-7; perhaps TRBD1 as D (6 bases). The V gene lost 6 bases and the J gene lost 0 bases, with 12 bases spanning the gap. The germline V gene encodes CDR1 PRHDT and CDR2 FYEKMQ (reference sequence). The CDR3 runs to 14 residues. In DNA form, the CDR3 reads TGTGCCAGCAGACGTACAGGGTCCTCCTACGAGCAGTACTTC. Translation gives CASRRTGSSYEQYF.

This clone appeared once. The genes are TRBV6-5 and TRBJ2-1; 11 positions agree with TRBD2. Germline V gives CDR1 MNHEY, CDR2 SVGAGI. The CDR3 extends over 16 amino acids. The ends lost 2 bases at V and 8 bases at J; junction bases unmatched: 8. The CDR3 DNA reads TGTGCCAGCAGTTACCAAACTAGCGGGAGTATGTATGAGCAGTTCTTC. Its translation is CASSYQTSGSMYEQFF.

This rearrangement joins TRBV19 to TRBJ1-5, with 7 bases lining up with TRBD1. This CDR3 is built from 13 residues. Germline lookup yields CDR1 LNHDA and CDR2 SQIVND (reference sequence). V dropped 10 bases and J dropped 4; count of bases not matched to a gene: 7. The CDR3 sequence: CATGQAINQPQHF. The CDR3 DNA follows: TGTGCCACTGGACAGGCGATAAATCAGCCCCAGCATTTT.

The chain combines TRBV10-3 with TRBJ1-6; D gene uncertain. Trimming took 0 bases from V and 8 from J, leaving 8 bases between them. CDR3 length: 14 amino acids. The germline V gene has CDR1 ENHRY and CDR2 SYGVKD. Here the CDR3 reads CAISESGIHSPLHF. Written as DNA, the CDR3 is TGTGCCATCAGTGAGTCGGGCATCCATTCACCCCTCCACTTT.

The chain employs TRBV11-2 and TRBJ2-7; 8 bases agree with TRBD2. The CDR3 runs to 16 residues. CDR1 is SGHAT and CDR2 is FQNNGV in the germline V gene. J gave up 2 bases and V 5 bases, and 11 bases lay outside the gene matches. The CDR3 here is CASSPGAGGLTYEQYF. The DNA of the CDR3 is TGTGCCAGCAGCCCAGGGGCGGGAGGACTTACCTACGAGCAGTACTTC.